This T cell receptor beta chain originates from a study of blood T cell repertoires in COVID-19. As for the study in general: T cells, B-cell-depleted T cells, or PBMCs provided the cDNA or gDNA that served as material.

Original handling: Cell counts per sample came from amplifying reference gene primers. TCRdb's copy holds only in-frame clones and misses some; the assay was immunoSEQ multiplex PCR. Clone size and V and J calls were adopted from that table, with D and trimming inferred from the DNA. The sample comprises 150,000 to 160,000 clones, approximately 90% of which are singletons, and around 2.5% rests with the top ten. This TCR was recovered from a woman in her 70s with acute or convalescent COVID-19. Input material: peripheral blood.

The CDR3 DNA follows: TGCGCCAGCAGCCTTGCGACCGGGACAGTAGAGACCCAGTACTTC. This translates into CASSLATGTVETQYF. The chain combines TRBV5-1 with TRBJ2-5, with TRBD1 identical over 7 bases. J gave up 4 bases and V 4 bases, and 10 bases lay outside the gene matches. Germline V CDR1 and CDR2: SGHRS, YFSETQ. The CDR3 sequence is 15 residues long.